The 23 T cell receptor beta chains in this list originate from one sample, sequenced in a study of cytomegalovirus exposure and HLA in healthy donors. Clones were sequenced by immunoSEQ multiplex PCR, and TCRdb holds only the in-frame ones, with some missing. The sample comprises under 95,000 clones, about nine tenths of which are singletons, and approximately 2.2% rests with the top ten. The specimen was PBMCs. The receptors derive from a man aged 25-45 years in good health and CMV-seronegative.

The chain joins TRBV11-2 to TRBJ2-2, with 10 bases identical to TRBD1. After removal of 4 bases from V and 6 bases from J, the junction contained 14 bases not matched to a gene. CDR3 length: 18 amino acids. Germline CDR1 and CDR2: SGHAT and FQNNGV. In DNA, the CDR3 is TGTGCCAGCAGCTACCGACGGGGGGGACAGGGGACGTCCGGGGAGCTGTTTTTT. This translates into CASSYRRGGQGTSGELFF.

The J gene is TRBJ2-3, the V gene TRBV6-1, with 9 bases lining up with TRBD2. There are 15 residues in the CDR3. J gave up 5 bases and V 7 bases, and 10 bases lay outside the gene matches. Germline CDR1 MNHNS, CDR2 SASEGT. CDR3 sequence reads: CASNEAGGQRDTQYF. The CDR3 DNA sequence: TGTGCCAGCAACGAGGCGGGGGGGCAAAGAGATACGCAGTATTTT.

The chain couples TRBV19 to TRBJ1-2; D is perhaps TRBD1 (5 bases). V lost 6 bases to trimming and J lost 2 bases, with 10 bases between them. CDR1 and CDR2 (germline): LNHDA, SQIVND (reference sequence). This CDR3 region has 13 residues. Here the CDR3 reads CASRKDSNYGYTF. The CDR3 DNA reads TGTGCCAGTAGGAAAGACAGCAACTATGGCTACACCTTC.

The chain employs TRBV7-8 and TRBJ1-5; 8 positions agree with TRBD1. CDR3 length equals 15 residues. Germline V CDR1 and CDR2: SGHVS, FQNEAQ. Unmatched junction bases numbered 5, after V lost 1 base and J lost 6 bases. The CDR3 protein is CASSLGSGGGQPQHF. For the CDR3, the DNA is TGTGCCAGCAGCTTAGGATCAGGGGGCGGTCAGCCCCAGCATTTT.

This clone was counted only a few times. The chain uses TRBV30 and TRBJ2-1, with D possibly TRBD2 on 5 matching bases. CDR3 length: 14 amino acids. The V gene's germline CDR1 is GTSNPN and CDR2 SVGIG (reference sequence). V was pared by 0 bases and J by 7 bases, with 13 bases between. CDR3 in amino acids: CAWSVLRVRNEQFF. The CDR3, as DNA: TGTGCCTGGAGTGTATTGAGGGTAAGAAATGAGCAGTTCTTC.

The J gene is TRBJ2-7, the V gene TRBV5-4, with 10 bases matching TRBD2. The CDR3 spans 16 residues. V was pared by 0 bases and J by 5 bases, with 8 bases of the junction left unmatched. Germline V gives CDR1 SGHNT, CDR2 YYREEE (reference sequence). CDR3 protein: CASSLALAGADDEQYF. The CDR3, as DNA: TGTGCCAGCAGCTTGGCGCTAGCGGGAGCGGATGACGAGCAGTACTTC.

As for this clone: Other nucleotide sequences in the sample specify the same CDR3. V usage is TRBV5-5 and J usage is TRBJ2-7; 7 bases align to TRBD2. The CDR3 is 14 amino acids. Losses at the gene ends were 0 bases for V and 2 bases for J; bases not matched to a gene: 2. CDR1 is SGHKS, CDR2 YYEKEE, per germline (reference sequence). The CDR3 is CASSLDRGAYEQYF. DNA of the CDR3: TGTGCCAGCAGCTTGGACCGGGGGGCCTACGAGCAGTACTTC.

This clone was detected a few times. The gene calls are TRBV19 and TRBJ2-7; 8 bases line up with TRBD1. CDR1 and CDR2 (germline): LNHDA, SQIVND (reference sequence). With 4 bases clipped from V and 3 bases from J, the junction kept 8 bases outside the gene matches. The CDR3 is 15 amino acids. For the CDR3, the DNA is TGTGCCAGTAGTAGCGACAGGGGTCCGAGCTACGAGCAGTACTTC. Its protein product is CASSSDRGPSYEQYF.

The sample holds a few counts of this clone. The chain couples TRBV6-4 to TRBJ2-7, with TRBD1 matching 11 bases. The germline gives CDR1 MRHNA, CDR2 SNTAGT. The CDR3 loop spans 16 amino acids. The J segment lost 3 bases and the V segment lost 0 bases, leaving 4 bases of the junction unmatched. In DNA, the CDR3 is TGTGCCAGCAGTGACTCGGGACAGGGGGGAGTCTACGAGCAGTACTTC. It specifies CASSDSGQGGVYEQYF.

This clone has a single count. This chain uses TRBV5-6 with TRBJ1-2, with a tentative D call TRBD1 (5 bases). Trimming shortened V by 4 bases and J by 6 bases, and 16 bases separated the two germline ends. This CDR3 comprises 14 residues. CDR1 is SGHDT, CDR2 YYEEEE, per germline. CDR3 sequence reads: CASSPGPAGDGYTF. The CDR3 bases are TGTGCCAGCAGCCCAGGCCCTGCGGGGGATGGCTACACCTTC.

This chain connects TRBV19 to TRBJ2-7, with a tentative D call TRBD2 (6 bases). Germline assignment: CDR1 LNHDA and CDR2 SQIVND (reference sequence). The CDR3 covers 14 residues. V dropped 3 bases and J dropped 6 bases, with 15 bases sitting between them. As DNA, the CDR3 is TGTGCCAGTAGTATTGGAGGAGGGTGGGCCGAGCAGTACTTC. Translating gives CASSIGGGWAEQYF.

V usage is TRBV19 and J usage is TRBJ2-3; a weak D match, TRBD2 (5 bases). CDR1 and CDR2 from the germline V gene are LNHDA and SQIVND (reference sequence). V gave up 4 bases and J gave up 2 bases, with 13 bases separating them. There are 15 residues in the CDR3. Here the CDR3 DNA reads TGTGCCAGTAGTACCGCGGGCTCTTTCACAGATACGCAGTATTTT. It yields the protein CASSTAGSFTDTQYF. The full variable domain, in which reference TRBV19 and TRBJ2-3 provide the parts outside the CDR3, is DGGITQSPKYLFRKEGQNVTLSCEQNLNHDAMYWYRQDPGQGLRLIYYSQIVNDFQKGDIAEGYSVSREKKESFPLTVTSAQKNPTAFYLCASSTAGSFTDTQYFGPGTRLTVL.

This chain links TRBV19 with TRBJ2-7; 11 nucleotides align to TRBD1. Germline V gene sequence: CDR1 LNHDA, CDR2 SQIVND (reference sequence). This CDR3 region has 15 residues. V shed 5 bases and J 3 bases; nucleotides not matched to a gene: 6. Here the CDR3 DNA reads TGTGCCAGTAGTCCTCCGGACAGGGGGCACTACGAGCAGTACTTC. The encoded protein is CASSPPDRGHYEQYF.

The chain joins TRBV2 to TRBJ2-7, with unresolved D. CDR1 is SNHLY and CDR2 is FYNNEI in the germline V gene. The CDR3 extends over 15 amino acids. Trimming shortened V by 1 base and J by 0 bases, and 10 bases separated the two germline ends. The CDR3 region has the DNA TGTGCCAGCAGTGAAGTTTCCCGCGGCTCCTACGAGCAGTACTTC. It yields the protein CASSEVSRGSYEQYF.

The CDR3, as DNA: TGTGCGACGGGGGTAGGGGACGATGAGCAGTTCTTC. Its protein is CATGVGDDEQFF. This chain uses TRBV10-3 with TRBJ2-1; a weak D match, TRBD2 (6 bases). This CDR3 region has 12 residues. Looked up from germline, CDR1 is ENHRY and CDR2 is SYGVKD.

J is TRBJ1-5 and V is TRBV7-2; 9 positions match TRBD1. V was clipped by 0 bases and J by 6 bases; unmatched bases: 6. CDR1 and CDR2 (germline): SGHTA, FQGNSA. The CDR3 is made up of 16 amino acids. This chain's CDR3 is CASSLAGTGGSQPQHF. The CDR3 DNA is TGTGCCAGCAGCTTAGCGGGCACAGGGGGCTCTCAGCCCCAGCATTTT.

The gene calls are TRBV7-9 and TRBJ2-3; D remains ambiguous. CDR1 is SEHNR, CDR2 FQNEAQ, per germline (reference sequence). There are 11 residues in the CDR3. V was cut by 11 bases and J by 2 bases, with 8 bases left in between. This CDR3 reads CASHFTDTQYF. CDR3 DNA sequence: TGTGCCTCGCACTTCACAGATACGCAGTATTTT.

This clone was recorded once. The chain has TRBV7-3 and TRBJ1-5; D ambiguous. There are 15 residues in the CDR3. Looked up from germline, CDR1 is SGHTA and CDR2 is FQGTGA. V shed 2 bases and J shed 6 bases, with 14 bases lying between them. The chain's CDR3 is CASSLEGRKGQPQHF. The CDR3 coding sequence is TGTGCCAGCAGCTTAGAGGGAAGGAAAGGTCAGCCCCAGCATTTT. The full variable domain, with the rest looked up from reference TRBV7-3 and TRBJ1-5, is GAGVSQTPSNKVTEKGKYVELRCDPISGHTALYWYRQSLGQGPEFLIYFQGTGAADDSGLPNDRFFAVRPEGSVSTLKIQRTERGDSAVYLCASSLEGRKGQPQHFGDGTRLSIL.

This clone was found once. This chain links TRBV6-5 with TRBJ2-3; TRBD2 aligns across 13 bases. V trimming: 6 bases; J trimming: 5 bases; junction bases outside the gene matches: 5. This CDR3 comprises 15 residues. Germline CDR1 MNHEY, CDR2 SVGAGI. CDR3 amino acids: CASRMTSGGIDTQYF. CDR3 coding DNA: TGTGCCAGCAGAATGACTAGCGGGGGGATAGATACGCAGTATTTT.

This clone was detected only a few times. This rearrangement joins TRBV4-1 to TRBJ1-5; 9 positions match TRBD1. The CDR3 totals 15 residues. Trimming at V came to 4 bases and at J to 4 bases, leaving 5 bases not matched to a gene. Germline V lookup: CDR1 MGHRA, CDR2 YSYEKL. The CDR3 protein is CASSPLGTGNQPQHF. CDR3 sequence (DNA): TGCGCCAGCAGCCCCCTAGGGACAGGGAATCAGCCCCAGCATTTT.

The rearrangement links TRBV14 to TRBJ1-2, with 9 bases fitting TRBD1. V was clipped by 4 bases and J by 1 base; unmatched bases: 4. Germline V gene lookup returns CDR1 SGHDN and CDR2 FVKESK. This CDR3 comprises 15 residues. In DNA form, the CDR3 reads TGTGCCAGCAGCCGTCGGACAGGGGATAACTATGGCTACACCTTC. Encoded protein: CASSRRTGDNYGYTF.

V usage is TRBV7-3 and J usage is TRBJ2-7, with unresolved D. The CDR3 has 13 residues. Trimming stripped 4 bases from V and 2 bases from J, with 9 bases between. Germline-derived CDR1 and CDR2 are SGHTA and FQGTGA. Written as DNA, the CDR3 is TGTGCCAGCAGCTCTGGCGGCCCCTACGAGCAGTACTTC. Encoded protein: CASSSGGPYEQYF.

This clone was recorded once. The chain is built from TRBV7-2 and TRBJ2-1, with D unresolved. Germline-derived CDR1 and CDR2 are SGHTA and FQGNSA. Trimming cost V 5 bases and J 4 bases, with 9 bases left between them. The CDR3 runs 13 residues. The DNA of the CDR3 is TGTGCCAGCAGCACGGGTGGGTACAATGAGCAGTTCTTC. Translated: CASSTGGYNEQFF.